The sample holds many counts of the clone carrying this TCR beta chain. Its matching antigen is unknown. Constant-segment primers and 5'RACE yielded cDNA libraries for TCR alpha and TCR beta, each carrying sample barcodes and UMIs. TCRdb re-called the 5' RACE reads through MiXCR, storing one row per CDR3 protein. The sample has some 300,000 distinct CDR3 sequences, roughly a fifth seen once. There are 15 residues in the CDR3. CDR1 is LGHNA, CDR2 YSLEER, per germline. V was cut by 1 base and J by 0 bases, with 7 bases left in between. This specimen comes from a study of T-cell memory formation after mild COVID-19. Overall study results and limits: Shrinking CD4+ clones were chiefly CM and EM; CD8+ ones were chiefly EMRA.

Sequencing was performed on PBMCs or a T cell subset sorted from them (not recorded which). The chain joins TRBV4-3 to TRBJ2-1, with unresolved D. The sequence was obtained from a man between 18 and 29 years old who had mild COVID-19 (a few samples of this study predate the infection). Cell type and time point are not known. CDR3 sequence (DNA): TGCGCCAGCAGCCAAGGCTCGAGCTCCTACAATGAGCAGTTCTTC. Translation gives CASSQGSSSYNEQFF.